This T cell receptor (beta chain) was sequenced during a study of Ad26.COV2.S vaccination and SARS-CoV-2 variants. J was trimmed by 8 bases and V by 0 bases; bases with no gene match: 10. This CDR3 region has 16 residues. In germline, CDR1 is MNHEY, CDR2 SMNVEV (reference sequence). Note on this clone: What it binds is unknown.

Libraries were prepared by immunoSEQ multiplex PCR; TCRdb keeps only in-frame clonotypes and omits some of them. The sample lists 300,000 to 400,000 clones; around 83% were seen once. Treatment: some 19 received Ad26.COV2.S at low or high dose, single or two shots; about 5 received placebo; per-sample allocation not given. Samples came from day 63 after the first vaccine or placebo injection. Study-level points and caveats: Substantial post-vaccination breadth of spike-specific CD8+ and CD4+ T cell responses was reported.

This TCR derives from a person aged 18 to 65 who received the Ad26.COV2.S COVID-19 vaccine or a placebo. The sample was peripheral blood, taken in a trial of Ad26.COV2.S vaccine versus placebo. The chain recombines TRBV27 with TRBJ1-5; 7 nucleotides line up with TRBD1. In DNA, the CDR3 is TGTGCCAGCAGTTTATCGCTACCAGGGGGGCTTGAGCCCCAGCATTTT. Protein product: CASSLSLPGGLEPQHF.